This passage covers 23 T cell receptor beta chains from one sample sequenced in a study of T cells in localized non-small cell lung cancer. Profiling relied on immunoSEQ multiplex PCR, and the TCRdb table lists in-frame clones only, not all of them. The sample includes more than 30,000 clones, approximately 88% of them seen just once. The material was peripheral blood mononuclear cells, obtained before any cancer treatment. These receptors came from a woman between 35 and 75 years old with stage III lung adenocarcinoma.

The chain links TRBV7-2 to TRBJ2-3; D not certain. Germline lookup yields CDR1 SGHTA and CDR2 FQGNSA. There are 14 residues in the CDR3. V lost 0 bases to trimming and J lost 0 bases, with 4 bases between them. The CDR3 reads CASSLAASTDTQYF. CDR3 in DNA: TGTGCCAGCAGCTTAGCAGCTAGCACAGATACGCAGTATTTT. Combining the CDR3 with reference TRBV7-2 and TRBJ2-3 gives the whole variable domain GAGVSQSPSNKVTEKGKDVELRCDPISGHTALYWYRQSLGQGLEFLIYFQGNSAPDKSGLPSDRFSAERTGGSVSTLTIQRTQQEDSAVYLCASSLAASTDTQYFGPGTRLTVL.

This chain joins TRBV30 and TRBJ2-7; D not certain. Germline V gene lookup returns CDR1 GTSNPN and CDR2 SVGIG (reference sequence). Trimming took off 0 bases at V and 4 bases at J, with 7 bases between the two ends. This CDR3 has 12 residues. The CDR3, as DNA: TGTGCCTGGAGTGTTTCTGTTTACGAGCAGTACTTC. Protein sequence: CAWSVSVYEQYF.

The V call is TRBV6-6, the J call TRBJ1-2; D is possibly TRBD1 (5 bases). Trimming removed 4 bases at V and 6 bases at J, with 9 bases between. The germline CDR1 and CDR2 sequences are MNHNY and SVGAGI (reference sequence). The CDR3 length is 12 residues. CDR3 protein: CASSFQGDGYTF. CDR3 coding DNA: TGTGCCAGCAGTTTCCAGGGAGATGGCTACACCTTC.

This rearrangement joins TRBV29-1 to TRBJ2-2; 7 bases map to TRBD1. There are 14 residues in the CDR3. J gave up 0 bases and V 6 bases, and 4 bases lay outside the gene matches. Germline lookup yields CDR1 SQVTM and CDR2 ANQGSEA. DNA of the CDR3: TGCAGCGTGATGGGACAGACGAACACCGGGGAGCTGTTTTTT. Translating gives CSVMGQTNTGELFF.

CDR3 sequence reads: CASSPTVNTEAFF. The CDR3, as DNA: TGTGCCAGCAGCCCGACAGTGAACACTGAAGCTTTCTTT. J is TRBJ1-1 and V is TRBV7-9; a possible D gene is TRBD1 (5 bases). The germline CDR1 and CDR2 sequences are SEHNR and FQNEAQ (reference sequence). Trimming left V 5 bases short and J 0 bases short, with 7 bases between. The CDR3 extends over 13 amino acids.

This clone was seen only once. The V gene is TRBV2, the J gene TRBJ2-7; TRBD1 aligns across 8 bases. CDR1 and CDR2 from the germline V gene are SNHLY and FYNNEI. J lost 7 bases, V lost 6 bases, and 11 bases had no gene match. The length of the CDR3 is 14 residues. CDR3 protein: CASRAGDRGGEQYF. CDR3 DNA: TGTGCCAGCAGGGCCGGAGACAGGGGTGGGGAGCAGTACTTC.

The J gene is TRBJ2-5, the V gene TRBV7-7, with D tentatively TRBD2 (6 bases). Deletions cut 6 bases from V and 1 base from J, with 15 bases between. The CDR3 is made up of 15 amino acids. The germline V gene encodes CDR1 SSHAT and CDR2 FNYEAQ (reference sequence). The CDR3 reads CASSSGTSAQETQYF. The DNA of the CDR3 is TGTGCCAGCAGTTCCGGGACTTCCGCCCAAGAGACCCAGTACTTC. The full variable domain, completed using reference TRBV7-7 and TRBJ2-5, is GAGVSQSPRYKVTKRGQDVTLRCDPISSHATLYWYQQALGQGPEFLTYFNYEAQPDKSGLPSDRFSAERPEGSISTLTIQRTEQRDSAMYRCASSSGTSAQETQYFGPGTRLLVL.

The genes are TRBV7-2 and TRBJ1-3; D might be TRBD1 (5 bases). The V and J ends lost 0 bases and 11 bases respectively, with 26 bases between them. The CDR3 has 18 residues. From germline, CDR1 is SGHTA and CDR2 FQGNSA. The CDR3 DNA is TGTGCCAGCAGCTTAGCGGGGGGACGGTTAATTTGGGCTAACCCCATATATTTT. It codes for CASSLAGGRLIWANPIYF.

The chain carries TRBV6-1 and TRBJ2-7; D assignment may be TRBD1 or TRBD2 (7 bases each). CDR1 MNHNS and CDR2 SASEGT come from the germline V gene. The length of the CDR3 is 15 residues. Deletions cut 6 bases from V and 4 bases from J, with 19 bases between. CDR3 DNA sequence: TGTGCCAGCAGGGGGGGGACAGCTGATTGGTACGAGCAGTACTTC. It is translated as CASRGGTADWYEQYF.

The table lists this clone with a count of one. J is TRBJ2-1 and V is TRBV27; D is perhaps TRBD2 (5 bases). The CDR3 is made up of 13 amino acids. The germline V gene encodes CDR1 MNHEY and CDR2 SMNVEV (reference sequence). Trimming took 11 bases from V and 2 from J, leaving 13 bases between them. As DNA, the CDR3 is TGTGCCTCCACTAGACCCCCCTACAATGAGCAGTTCTTC. This gives the protein CASTRPPYNEQFF.

This clone was detected only a few times. This rearrangement joins TRBV6-5 to TRBJ2-1; perhaps TRBD1 as D (6 bases). Trimming pared 6 bases from V and 1 base from J, leaving 13 bases between. This CDR3 spans 15 amino acids. Germline V gene lookup returns CDR1 MNHEY and CDR2 SVGAGI. The CDR3 DNA reads TGTGCCAGCAGCTTCGAAGGGGGTTCCTACAATGAGCAGTTCTTC. This translates into CASSFEGGSYNEQFF.

V usage is TRBV27 and J usage is TRBJ2-1, with D possibly called TRBD1 or TRBD2 (5 bases each). V lost 2 bases and J lost 0, with 8 bases in between. CDR1 is MNHEY and CDR2 is SMNVEV in the germline V gene (reference sequence). The CDR3 is 15 residues long. The CDR3 DNA reads TGTGCCAGCAGTTTAGCAGGGAGCTCCTACAATGAGCAGTTCTTC. This sequence encodes CASSLAGSSYNEQFF.

The V gene is TRBV30, the J gene TRBJ2-7; tentatively, D is TRBD1 or TRBD2 (6 bases each). CDR1 is GTSNPN and CDR2 is SVGIG in the germline V gene (reference sequence). Trimming left V 1 base short and J 2 bases short, with 15 bases between. This CDR3 region has 15 residues. As DNA, the CDR3 is TGTGCCTGGAGTGAGAGGGAAAGGGGGGCCTACGAGCAGTACTTC. Residues: CAWSERERGAYEQYF.

The rearrangement links TRBV6-1 to TRBJ2-7; 8 bases are a match to TRBD1. This CDR3 is 14 amino acids long. J gave up 2 bases and V 4 bases, and 4 bases lay outside the gene matches. CDR1 MNHNS and CDR2 SASEGT come from the germline V gene. Written as DNA, the CDR3 is TGTGCCAGCAGTGGGTACAGGGGGACCTACGAGCAGTACTTC. This encodes CASSGYRGTYEQYF.

This clone was recorded a few times. This sample also contains other DNA sequences that code for the same CDR3. CDR3 in amino acids: CSVGQGSNTGELFF. The CDR3 region has the DNA TGCAGCGTTGGGCAGGGCTCGAACACCGGGGAGCTGTTTTTT. This chain uses TRBV29-1 with TRBJ2-2; D may be TRBD1 (5 bases). In germline, CDR1 is SQVTM, CDR2 ANQGSEA. V lost 4 bases and J 0 bases, leaving 9 bases between the germline ends. CDR3 length: 14 amino acids.

The gene calls are TRBV10-3 and TRBJ2-7; D might be TRBD1 (5 bases). Trimming stripped 10 bases from V and 3 bases from J, with 7 bases between. The CDR3 extends over 10 amino acids. Germline V gives CDR1 ENHRY, CDR2 SYGVKD. This CDR3 reads CATQDYEQYF. CDR3 bases: TGTGCCACACAGGACTACGAGCAGTACTTC.

This clone was seen once. The chain carries TRBV2 and TRBJ2-1; 8 nucleotides match TRBD1. The trim removed 6 bases at V and 4 bases at J, leaving 2 bases unmatched. CDR3 length: 13 amino acids. Per germline, CDR1 SNHLY and CDR2 FYNNEI. The CDR3 reads CASSGQGYNEQFF. CDR3 coding DNA: TGTGCCAGCAGCGGACAGGGTTACAATGAGCAGTTCTTC.

The chain joins TRBV5-6 to TRBJ1-1; 8 nucleotides agree with TRBD1. Trimming took 5 bases from V and 9 from J; bases not matched to a gene: 12. Germline CDR1 is SGHDT and CDR2 is YYEEEE. This CDR3 comprises 14 residues. The CDR3 here is CASSNLIRGRKAFF. The CDR3 nucleotides are TGTGCCAGCAGTAACTTAATCAGGGGGCGAAAAGCTTTCTTT.

Here the CDR3 DNA reads TGTGCCAGCAGTCCACAGGGGCGAAATTCACCCCTCCACTTT. This translates into CASSPQGRNSPLHF. This chain joins TRBV6-1 and TRBJ1-6; TRBD1 matches 7 bases. Germline values: CDR1 MNHNS, CDR2 SASEGT. V was clipped by 5 bases and J by 7 bases; unmatched bases: 5. CDR3 length: 14 amino acids.

The chain employs TRBV7-3 and TRBJ2-7; D call uncertain. Germline CDR1 reads SGHTA; CDR2 reads FQGTGA. Trimming left V 3 bases short and J 9 bases short, with 15 bases between. This CDR3 contains 13 residues. The CDR3 nucleotides read TGTGCCAGCAGCTTGAATAAAAATCAGGTGCAGTACTTC. It translates to CASSLNKNQVQYF.

V gene TRBV5-6 combines with J gene TRBJ2-4, with no clear D. Trimming cost V 3 bases and J 6 bases, with 10 bases left between them. The CDR3 is 13 amino acids. Looked up from germline, CDR1 is SGHDT and CDR2 is YYEEEE. CDR3 DNA: TGTGCCAGCAGCTCCGGTACCCTAAACATTCAGTACTTC. Translation gives CASSSGTLNIQYF. The full variable domain, rest sourced from reference TRBV5-6 and TRBJ2-4, is DAGVTQSPTHLIKTRGQQVTLRCSPKSGHDTVSWYQQALGQGPQFIFQYYEEEERQRGNFPDRFSGHQFPNYSSELNVNALLLGDSALYLCASSSGTLNIQYFGAGTRLSVL.

The chain carries TRBV5-1 and TRBJ2-7, with 7 bases that match TRBD1. Trimming removed 4 bases from V and 3 bases from J; junction bases left unmatched: 4. Germline values: CDR1 SGHRS, CDR2 YFSETQ. The CDR3 runs to 13 residues. The CDR3 region is CASSGGQHYEQYF. The CDR3 DNA reads as TGCGCCAGCAGCGGGGGACAGCACTACGAGCAGTACTTC.

The chain combines TRBV28 with TRBJ2-1, with TRBD2 identical over 7 bases. Germline lookup yields CDR1 MDHEN and CDR2 SYDVKM. V gave up 6 bases and J gave up 5 bases; unmatched junction bases: 4. The CDR3 extends over 13 amino acids. CDR3 DNA: TGTGCCAGCAGACGGGACTACCACAATGAGCAGTTCTTC. Translated, it gives CASRRDYHNEQFF. The whole variable domain, filled in from reference TRBV28 and TRBJ2-1, reads DVKVTQSSRYLVKRTGEKVFLECVQDMDHENMFWYRQDPGLGLRLIYFSYDVKMKEKGDIPEGYSVSREKKERFSLILESASTNQTSMYLCASRRDYHNEQFFGPGTRLTVL.